The 14 T cell receptor beta chains below all came from one sample that was sequenced in a study of T cell repertoires in cytomegalovirus infection. One entry per CDR3 protein, called by TCRdb with MiXCR from the reads. This sample has roughly 860,000 distinct CDR3 sequences; over 25% occur once, and the top ten carry roughly an eighth. Their antigens are not known. The specimen was cultured CD8+ T cells from PBMCs, collected from culture after CMV antigen stimulation. Receptors were obtained from a human donor in good health (CMV status not recorded). Some clones in this sample may be carry-over from other donors' samples.

The CDR3 bases are TGTGCCAGCAGATCAGGGTTCGACACTGAAGCTTTCTTT. This encodes CASRSGFDTEAFF. The genes are TRBV7-2 and TRBJ1-1; D might be TRBD1 (5 bases). The germline V and J ends were trimmed by 6 bases and 3 bases, with 11 bases remaining between them. Per the germline V gene, CDR1 is SGHTA and CDR2 is FQGNSA. The CDR3 runs to 13 residues.

This clonotype was picked up many times. V is TRBV12-3 or TRBV12-4 and J is TRBJ1-2, with TRBD1 matching 11 bases. The CDR3 consists of 17 residues. Losses at the gene ends were 4 bases for V and 2 bases for J; bases not matched to a gene: 9. In DNA form, the CDR3 reads TGTGCCAGCAGTTCTCCGGACAGGGGGCCTGGAAACTATGGCTACACCTTC. The encoded protein is CASSSPDRGPGNYGYTF.

This clonotype has a handful of counts. The chain employs TRBV12-3 or TRBV12-4 and TRBJ1-2, with D hard to call. This CDR3 is 14 amino acids long. Trimming removed 5 bases from V and 4 bases from J, with 14 bases in between. CDR3 amino acids: CASSHPAGSYGYTF. The DNA for the CDR3 is TGTGCCAGCAGTCACCCTGCGGGGTCCTATGGCTACACCTTC.

The chain employs TRBV11-2 and TRBJ1-2; weak D call: TRBD1 (6 bases). V gave up 4 bases and J gave up 7 bases, with 19 bases separating them. The CDR3 has 15 residues. The germline V gene has CDR1 SGHAT and CDR2 FQNNGV. The CDR3 sequence: CASSSRTEPLVGYTF. In DNA, the CDR3 is TGTGCCAGCAGCTCCCGGACAGAACCTCTAGTTGGCTACACCTTC.

At least ten counts were recorded for this clonotype. The CDR3 DNA sequence: TGTGCCAGCAGCTTAACCCAGGGGCTCAGGAACACTGAAGCTTTCTTT. Amino acid sequence: CASSLTQGLRNTEAFF. The gene calls are TRBV7-6 and TRBJ1-1; perhaps TRBD1 as D (6 bases). V was trimmed by 2 bases and J by 1 base, leaving 14 bases between them. From germline, CDR1 is SGHVS and CDR2 FNYEAQ. The CDR3 loop spans 16 amino acids.

This clonotype came up a few times. The chain has TRBV25-1 and TRBJ2-2, with a weak D call TRBD2 (5 bases). The germline V gene has CDR1 MGHDK and CDR2 SYGVNS. The CDR3 covers 14 residues. The V gene lost 10 bases and the J gene lost 0 bases, with 12 bases spanning the gap. The CDR3 here is CATEAGANTGELFF. CDR3 sequence (DNA): TGTGCCACCGAGGCCGGGGCGAACACCGGGGAGCTGTTTTTT.

Many counts were recorded for this clonotype. The chain uses TRBV7-9 and TRBJ2-3; TRBD2 matches at 13 bases. The CDR3 length is 17 residues. The V and J ends lost 6 bases and 4 bases, in that order; junction bases with no gene match: 10. Germline-derived CDR1 and CDR2 are SEHNR and FQNEAQ (reference sequence). The CDR3 sequence is CASRLSLAGGLPDTQYF. CDR3 sequence (DNA): TGTGCCAGCAGACTATCACTAGCGGGGGGGCTCCCAGATACGCAGTATTTT.

This rearrangement joins TRBV24-1 to TRBJ2-2; 7 bases are a match to TRBD1. V lost 8 bases and J lost 1; bases outside the gene matches: 6. Germline values: CDR1 KGHDR, CDR2 SFDVKD. The CDR3 loop spans 15 amino acids. The CDR3 region is CATKDRTGNTGELFF. CDR3 sequence (DNA): TGTGCCACCAAGGATCGGACAGGGAACACCGGGGAGCTGTTTTTT.

Details on this clonotype: A single base separates this from a much larger clone, so it may be a read error. The J gene is TRBJ1-3, the V gene TRBV7-6, with D possibly matching TRBD1 (6 bases). CDR1 and CDR2 from the germline V gene are SGHVS and FNYEAQ. CDR3 length: 15 residues. CDR3 residues: CASSLDSSSENTIYF. The CDR3 DNA is TGTGCCAGCAGCTTGGACAGTTCCTCTGAAAACACCATATATTTT. The full variable domain, its missing parts supplied by reference TRBV7-6 and TRBJ1-3, is GAGVSQSPRYKVTKRGQDVALRCDPISGHVSLYWYRQALGQGPEFLTYFNYEAQQDKSGLPNDRFSAERPEGSISTLTIQRTEQRDSAMYRCASSLDSSSENTIYFGEGSWLTVV.

This rearrangement joins TRBV12-5 to TRBJ2-5, with a possible D match to TRBD2 (5 bases). The CDR3 totals 14 residues. CDR1 is LGHNT and CDR2 is FRNRAP in the germline V gene. V dropped 6 bases and J dropped 1 base, with 12 bases sitting between them. The CDR3 region is CASGIGDPQETQYF. CDR3 nucleotide sequence: TGTGCTAGTGGCATCGGGGATCCCCAAGAGACCCAGTACTTC.

The chain has TRBV27 and TRBJ1-1; D unclear. Between the trimmed V and J ends, which lost 2 bases and 2 bases, there was a span of 18 bases. Germline-derived CDR1 and CDR2 are MNHEY and SMNVEV (reference sequence). The CDR3 runs to 17 residues. The CDR3 bases are TGTGCCAGCAGTTTAGCGGGGTCGGTCCACCTAAACACTGAAGCTTTCTTT. It is translated as CASSLAGSVHLNTEAFF.

The rearrangement uses TRBV6-8 and TRBJ2-2; D uncertain. Germline V gene sequence: CDR1 MNHGY, CDR2 SAAAGT. V was pared by 7 bases and J by 1 base, with 10 bases between. CDR3 length equals 14 residues. The CDR3 is CASTRPGNTGELFF. In DNA form, the CDR3 reads TGTGCCAGCACCCGGCCGGGGAACACCGGGGAGCTGTTTTTT.

The rearrangement uses TRBV9 and TRBJ2-2, with D tentatively TRBD2 (5 bases). The CDR3 length is 15 residues. Germline CDR1 reads SGDLS; CDR2 reads YYNGEE. The germline V and J ends were trimmed by 0 bases and 6 bases, with 12 bases remaining between them. DNA of the CDR3: TGTGCCAGCAGCGTAGCACAGCGGACGCCCGGGGAGCTGTTTTTT. It translates to CASSVAQRTPGELFF. Variable domain in full (rest from reference TRBV9 and TRBJ2-2): DSGVTQTPKHLITATGQRVTLRCSPRSGDLSVYWYQQSLDQGLQFLIQYYNGEERAKGNILERFSAQQFPDLHSELNLSSLELGDSALYFCASSVAQRTPGELFFGEGSRLTVL.

A few counts support this clonotype. The chain carries TRBV11-2 and TRBJ2-5; TRBD2 matches 8 bases. Germline CDR1 reads SGHAT; CDR2 reads FQNNGV. The CDR3 is 16 residues long. V lost 4 bases to trimming and J lost 3 bases; unmatched junction nucleotides: 10. Here the CDR3 reads CASSSWTSSAEETQYF. Written as DNA, the CDR3 is TGTGCCAGCAGCTCGTGGACTAGCTCGGCGGAAGAGACCCAGTACTTC.